The 10 T cell receptor beta chains below come from one sample, sequenced in a study of cytomegalovirus exposure and HLA in healthy donors. Researchers ran the PCR with 60 Vbeta and 13 Jbeta primers. The protocol was immunoSEQ multiplex PCR, while the TCRdb copy is restricted to in-frame clones and leaves out a portion. The sample includes more than 100,000 clones, about four fifths of them seen just once. Sample: PBMCs. All receptors derive from a male donor in good health and CMV-seronegative.

In this sample, this clone turned up once. V is TRBV7-8 and J is TRBJ1-5; TRBD1 agrees at 10 bases. The CDR3 spans 21 residues. From germline, CDR1 is SGHVS and CDR2 FQNEAQ. Trimming took 5 bases from V and 0 from J; bases not matched to a gene: 19. The CDR3 sequence: CASSRRTGGGDPAYSNQPQHF. The CDR3 nucleotides read TGTGCCAGCAGCAGGAGGACAGGGGGAGGTGATCCTGCCTATAGCAATCAGCCCCAGCATTTT. The full variable domain, with the rest looked up from reference TRBV7-8 and TRBJ1-5, is GAGVSQSPRYKVAKRGQDVALRCDPISGHVSLFWYQQALGQGPEFLTYFQNEAQLDKSGLPSDRFFAERPEGSVSTLKIQRTQQEDSAVYLCASSRRTGGGDPAYSNQPQHFGDGTRLSIL.

The chain employs TRBV4-2 and TRBJ2-7, with 10 bases identical to TRBD1. The CDR3 has 15 amino acids. The V and J ends lost 0 bases and 4 bases, in that order; junction bases with no gene match: 3. The germline V gene encodes CDR1 LGHNA and CDR2 YNFKEQ. This CDR3 reads CASSQERQGAYEQYF. The CDR3 nucleotides are TGTGCCAGCAGCCAAGAGCGACAGGGGGCTTACGAGCAGTACTTC.

This CDR3 reads CASSASGYITDTQYF. The CDR3 nucleotides read TGTGCCAGTAGTGCTAGCGGGTATATCACAGATACGCAGTATTTT. The genes are TRBV19 and TRBJ2-3, with 8 bases identical to TRBD2. Germline V gene lookup returns CDR1 LNHDA and CDR2 SQIVND (reference sequence). The CDR3 length is 15 residues. V was clipped by 5 bases and J by 2 bases; unmatched bases: 6.

The chain's CDR3 is CASSQAPNTGELFF. CDR3 bases: TGTGCCAGCAGTCAGGCCCCTAACACCGGGGAGCTGTTTTTT. The chain joins TRBV9 to TRBJ2-2, with D hard to call. This CDR3 contains 14 residues. Germline V gene sequence: CDR1 SGDLS, CDR2 YYNGEE. Trimming shortened V by 5 bases and J by 2 bases, and 10 bases separated the two germline ends.

This clone has only a few counts. J is TRBJ2-7 and V is TRBV4-2; D call uncertain. CDR1 and CDR2 from the germline V gene are LGHNA and YNFKEQ. The CDR3 is 15 amino acids. Between the trimmed V and J ends, which lost 6 bases and 2 bases, there was a span of 17 bases. CDR3 in DNA: TGTGCCAGCAGTCCAAGCGTGCAGTATGCCTACGAGCAGTACTTC. Its protein is CASSPSVQYAYEQYF.

This clone was seen a few times. V gene TRBV4-3 combines with J gene TRBJ2-7, with D possibly TRBD2 on 5 matching bases. Germline lookup yields CDR1 LGHNA and CDR2 YSLEER. CDR3 length equals 15 residues. Trimming took 0 bases from V and 7 from J, leaving 16 bases between them. The CDR3 DNA follows: TGCGCCAGCAGCCAAGATCGGGGAAGGGTTCGGGAGCAGTACTTC. This sequence encodes CASSQDRGRVREQYF.

V is TRBV5-8 and J is TRBJ2-2; perhaps TRBD1 as D (6 bases). The CDR3 sequence is 15 residues long. V lost 0 bases to trimming and J lost 3 bases, with 9 bases between them. The germline gives CDR1 SGHTS, CDR2 YDEGEE. The CDR3 nucleotides read TGTGCCAGCAGCTTGGGACAGGAGTACACCGGGGAGCTGTTTTTT. This sequence encodes CASSLGQEYTGELFF.

There are a few counts of this clone. The rearrangement joins TRBV5-1 to TRBJ1-5; weak D call: TRBD1 (5 bases). This CDR3 region has 14 residues. Germline V lookup: CDR1 SGHRS, CDR2 YFSETQ. Trimming removed 0 bases at V and 4 bases at J, with 8 bases between. CDR3 protein: CASSLDGGNQPQHF. DNA for the CDR3: TGCGCCAGCAGCTTGGACGGGGGAAATCAGCCCCAGCATTTT.

J is TRBJ2-7 and V is TRBV6-5, with a possible D match to TRBD1 (6 bases). The CDR3 is 15 amino acids. CDR1 MNHEY and CDR2 SVGAGI come from the germline V gene. The ends were cut back, 5 bases at V and 3 bases at J, with 17 bases in the middle. CDR3 region: CASSIQTGSHYEQYF. For the CDR3, the DNA is TGTGCCAGCAGTATTCAGACAGGATCCCACTACGAGCAGTACTTC.

There are a few counts of this clone. The rearrangement links TRBV6-5 to TRBJ1-4, with D perhaps matching TRBD1 (5 bases). The CDR3 loop spans 13 amino acids. V dropped 0 bases and J dropped 7 bases, with 6 bases sitting between them. Germline V gene data show CDR1 as MNHEY and CDR2 as SVGAGI. CDR3 sequence: CASSYSQGEKLFF. The CDR3 coding sequence is TGTGCCAGCAGTTACTCTCAGGGTGAAAAACTGTTTTTT.